A selection of T cell receptor beta chains follows, all from one sample in a study of blood T cells in healthy people across ages. Via MiXCR, TCRdb re-called the 5' RACE reads, giving one row per CDR3 protein. The sample records 1.5 million to 2 million distinct CDR3 sequences, around 50% being singletons. Sequencing was carried out using blood. All receptors come from a woman aged 40 to 50 in good health. Both conserved end residues are part of each CDR3. Fields, in order: D gene, clone size, J gene, V gene, CDR3 protein, CDR3 DNA. The D gene is left open where the match is weak. Clone size is not always given. Where it is, it says once, few, many or a class for expanded clones.

NA,NA,TRBJ2-1,TRBV6-6,CASSYDGTGSSYNEQFF,TGTGCCAGCAGTTACGACGGGACTGGTAGCTCCTACAATGAGCAGTTCTTC
NA,NA,TRBJ1-1,TRBV4-1,CASSQAGEGNTEAFF,TGCGCCAGCAGCCAGGCAGGGGAGGGAAACACTGAAGCTTTCTTT
NA,few,TRBJ2-1,TRBV14,CASSLWGRGYNEQFF,TGTGCCAGCAGCCTTTGGGGCCGGGGATACAATGAGCAGTTCTTC
NA,once,TRBJ2-3,TRBV9,CASSVKALSYTQYF,TGTGCCAGCAGCGTAAAAGCCTTAAGCTATACGCAGTATTTT
TRBD1,NA,TRBJ2-4,TRBV6-5,CASSSWTGDTYNEQYF,TGTGCCAGCAGTTCCTGGACAGGCGACACCTACAATGAGCAGTACTTC
TRBD2,NA,TRBJ2-1,TRBV9,CASSQLAGADNEQFF,TGTGCCAGCAGCCAACTAGCGGGGGCGGACAATGAGCAGTTCTTC
TRBD1,few,TRBJ2-3,TRBV4-1,CASSQRDRIYTDTQYF,TGCGCCAGCAGCCAAAGGGACAGGATTTACACAGATACGCAGTATTTT
NA,NA,TRBJ1-2,TRBV5-1,CASSLEPGTNYGYTF,TGCGCCAGCAGCTTGGAACCGGGGACTAACTATGGCTACACCTTC
NA,NA,TRBJ2-1,TRBV6-5,CASFGSRGGAANEQFF,TGTGCCAGCTTTGGGTCAAGAGGGGGGGCCGCCAATGAGCAGTTCTTC
TRBD2,few,TRBJ2-1,TRBV5-5,CASSLLAGGKGEQFF,TGTGCCAGCAGCTTGCTAGCGGGGGGGAAGGGTGAGCAGTTCTTC
NA,few,TRBJ2-1,TRBV6-5,CASRTGQGAGNNEQFF,TGTGCCAGCAGAACCGGGCAAGGGGCGGGGAACAATGAGCAGTTCTTC
TRBD1,NA,TRBJ2-3,TRBV15,CATSRPGTGGDTQYF,TGTGCCACCAGCAGACCAGGGACAGGTGGGGATACGCAGTATTTT
NA,few,TRBJ1-2,TRBV20-1,CSARVTASNYGYTF,TGCAGTGCTAGAGTCACAGCCTCTAACTATGGCTACACCTTC
NA,few,TRBJ1-2,TRBV20-1,CSALSGGAYGYTF,TGCAGTGCTCTCTCGGGAGGGGCCTATGGCTACACCTTC
NA,NA,TRBJ1-4,TRBV12-3/TRBV12-4,CASSHHQGLGNEKLFF,TGTGCCAGCAGTCATCATCAGGGGTTGGGTAATGAAAAACTGTTTTTT
TRBD2,NA,TRBJ2-7,TRBV20-1,CSARDRTSGLYEQYF,TGCAGTGCAAGAGATCGGACTAGCGGTTTGTACGAGCAGTACTTC
NA,NA,TRBJ1-5,TRBV11-1,CASSRTQDQPQHF,TGTGCCAGCAGTCGGACACAGGATCAGCCCCAGCATTTT
NA,few,TRBJ1-1,TRBV5-5,CASSWDRPDTEAFF,TGTGCCAGCAGCTGGGACCGACCGGACACTGAAGCTTTCTTT
TRBD2,NA,TRBJ2-1,TRBV4-3,CASSQERAGGPLAYEQFF,TGCGCCAGCAGCCAAGAGCGAGCGGGGGGGCCACTGGCTTATGAGCAGTTCTTC
NA,NA,TRBJ2-3,TRBV5-1,CASKPLISTDTQYF,TGCGCCAGCAAACCCCTGATTAGCACAGATACGCAGTATTTT
NA,once,TRBJ1-5,TRBV3-1,CASSPGGVINQPQHF,TGTGCCAGCAGCCCCGGGGGGGTGATCAATCAGCCCCAGCATTTT
NA,NA,TRBJ2-1,TRBV9,CASSVELTINNEQFF,TGTGCCAGCAGCGTGGAACTAACGATAAACAATGAGCAGTTCTTC
TRBD2,few,TRBJ2-1,TRBV7-9,CASSSASGGAEVNEQFF,TGTGCCAGCAGCTCAGCTAGCGGGGGGGCCGAAGTCAATGAGCAGTTCTTC
NA,NA,TRBJ1-2,TRBV20-1,CSARDWGQNYGYTF,TGCAGTGCTAGAGATTGGGGGCAGAACTATGGCTACACCTTC